This T cell receptor (beta chain) came from a study of CD8+ T cells in alopecia areata. Overall study context: People stayed on tofacitinib for 6 to 18 months, then stopped the drug for 6 months.

Findings and limits, study-wide: Scalp lesions, especially in alopecia totalis/universalis, had higher clonality than normal scalp. Under tofacitinib, fewer expanded CD8+ clones appeared among the top 100 scalp clones.

As the sequencing template, cDNA was produced by extracting RNA and reverse transcribing it. Assay used: immunoSEQ multiplex PCR; TCRdb lists only in-frame clones, some missing. This sample has 95,000 to 100,000 clones, with about 58% found just once. This CDR3 spans 16 amino acids. Germline CDR1 SGHKS, CDR2 YYEKEE (reference sequence). Treatment meaning: oral pan-JAK inhibitor, 5-10 mg twice daily. In the case of this clone: Its antigen is unknown. A read error may account for a junction end that differs from germline.

The sample in question was CD8+ T cells sorted from blood, obtained at week 4, from a patient treated with tofacitinib. The chain is built from TRBV5-5 and TRBJ2-3, with TRBD2 as a possible D gene (5 bases). This TCR was sampled from a human donor with alopecia areata. DNA for the CDR3: TGCGCCAGCAGCCAATCCGGACTCGGAACCCCAGATACGCAGTATTTT. Translation: CASSQSGLGTPDTQYF.